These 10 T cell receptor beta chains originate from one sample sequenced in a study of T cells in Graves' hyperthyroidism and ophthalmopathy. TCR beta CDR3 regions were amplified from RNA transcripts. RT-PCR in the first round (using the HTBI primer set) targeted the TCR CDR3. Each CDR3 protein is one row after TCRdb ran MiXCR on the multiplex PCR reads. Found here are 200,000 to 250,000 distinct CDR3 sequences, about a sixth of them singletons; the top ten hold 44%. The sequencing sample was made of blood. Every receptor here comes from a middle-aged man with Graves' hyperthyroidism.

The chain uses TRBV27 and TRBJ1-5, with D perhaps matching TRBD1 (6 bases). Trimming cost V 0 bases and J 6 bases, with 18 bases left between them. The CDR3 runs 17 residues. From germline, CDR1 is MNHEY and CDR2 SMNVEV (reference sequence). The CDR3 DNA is TGTGCCAGCAGTTTATCACCCCGTAACAGGGTAGGTCAGCCCCAGCATTTT. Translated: CASSLSPRNRVGQPQHF.

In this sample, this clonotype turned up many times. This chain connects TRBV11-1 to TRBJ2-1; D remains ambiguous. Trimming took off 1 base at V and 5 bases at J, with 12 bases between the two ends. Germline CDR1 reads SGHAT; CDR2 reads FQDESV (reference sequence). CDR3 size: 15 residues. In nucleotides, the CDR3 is TGTGCCAGCAGCTTAGACTTGTCAAGGGACAATGAGCAGTTCTTC. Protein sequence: CASSLDLSRDNEQFF.

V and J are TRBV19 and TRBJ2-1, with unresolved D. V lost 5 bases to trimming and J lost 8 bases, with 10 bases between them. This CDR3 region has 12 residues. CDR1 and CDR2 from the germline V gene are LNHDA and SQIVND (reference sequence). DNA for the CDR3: TGTGCCAGTAGTTCGGAGTTGTATGAGCAGTTCTTC. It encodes CASSSELYEQFF.

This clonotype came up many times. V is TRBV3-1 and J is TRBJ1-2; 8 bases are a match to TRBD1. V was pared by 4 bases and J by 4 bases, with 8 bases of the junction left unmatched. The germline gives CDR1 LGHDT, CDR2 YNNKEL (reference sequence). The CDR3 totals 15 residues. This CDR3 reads CASSPGQGLTYGYTF. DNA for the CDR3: TGTGCCAGCAGCCCCGGACAGGGCCTCACCTATGGCTACACCTTC.

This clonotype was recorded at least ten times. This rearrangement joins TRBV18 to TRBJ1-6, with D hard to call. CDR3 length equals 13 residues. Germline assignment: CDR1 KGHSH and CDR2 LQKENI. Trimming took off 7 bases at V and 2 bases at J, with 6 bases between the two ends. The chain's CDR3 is CASFEAYNSPLHF. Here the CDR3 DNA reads TGTGCCAGCTTTGAAGCCTATAATTCACCCCTCCACTTT.

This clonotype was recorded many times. This chain's CDR3 is CASSRQDEQYF. The CDR3 DNA reads as TGTGCCAGCAGCCGACAGGACGAGCAGTACTTC. The chain employs TRBV7-9 and TRBJ2-7; D perhaps matches TRBD1 (6 bases). Per germline, CDR1 SEHNR and CDR2 FQNEAQ (reference sequence). Trimming stripped 5 bases from V and 5 bases from J, with 7 bases between. The CDR3 totals 11 residues.

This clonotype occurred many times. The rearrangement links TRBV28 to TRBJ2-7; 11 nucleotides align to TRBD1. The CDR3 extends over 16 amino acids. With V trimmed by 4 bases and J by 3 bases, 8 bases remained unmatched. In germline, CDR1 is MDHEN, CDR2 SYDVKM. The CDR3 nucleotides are TGTGCCAGCAGTTCCTACCGGACAGGGGGCATCTACGAGCAGTACTTC. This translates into CASSSYRTGGIYEQYF.

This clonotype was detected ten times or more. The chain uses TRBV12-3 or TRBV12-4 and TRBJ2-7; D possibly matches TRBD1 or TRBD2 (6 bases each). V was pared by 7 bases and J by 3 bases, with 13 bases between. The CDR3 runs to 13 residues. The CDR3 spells CASTRDTNYEQYF. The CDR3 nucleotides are TGTGCCAGCACGCGGGACACCAACTACGAGCAGTACTTC.

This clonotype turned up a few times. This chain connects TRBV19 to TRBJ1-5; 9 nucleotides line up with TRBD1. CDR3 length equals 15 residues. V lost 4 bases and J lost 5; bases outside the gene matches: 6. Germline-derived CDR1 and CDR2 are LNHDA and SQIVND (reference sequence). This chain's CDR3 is CASSRPGQGHQPQHF. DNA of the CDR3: TGTGCCAGTAGTAGGCCAGGACAGGGGCATCAGCCCCAGCATTTT.

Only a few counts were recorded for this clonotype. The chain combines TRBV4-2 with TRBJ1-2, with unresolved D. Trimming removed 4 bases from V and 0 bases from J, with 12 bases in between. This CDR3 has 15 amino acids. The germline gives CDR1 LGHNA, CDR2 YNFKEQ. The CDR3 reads CASSLQQDSNYGYTF. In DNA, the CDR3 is TGTGCCAGCAGCCTGCAGCAGGACTCTAACTATGGCTACACCTTC.